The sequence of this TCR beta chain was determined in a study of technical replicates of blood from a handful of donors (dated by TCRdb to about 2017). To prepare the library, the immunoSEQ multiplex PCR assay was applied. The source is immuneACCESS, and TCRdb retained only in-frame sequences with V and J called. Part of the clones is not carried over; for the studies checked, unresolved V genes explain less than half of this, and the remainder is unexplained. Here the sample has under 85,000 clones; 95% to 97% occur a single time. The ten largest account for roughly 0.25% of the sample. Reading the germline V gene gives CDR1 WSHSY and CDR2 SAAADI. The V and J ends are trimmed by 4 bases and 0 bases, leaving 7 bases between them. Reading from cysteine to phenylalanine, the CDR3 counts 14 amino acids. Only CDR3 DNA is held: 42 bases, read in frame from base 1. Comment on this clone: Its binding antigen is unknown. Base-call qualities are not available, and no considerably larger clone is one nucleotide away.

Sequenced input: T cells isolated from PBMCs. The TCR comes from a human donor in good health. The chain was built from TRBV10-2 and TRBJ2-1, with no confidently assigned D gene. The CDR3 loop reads CASSASLSYNEQFF. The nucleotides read TGCGCCAGCAGTGCTTCCCTCTCCTACAATGAGCAGTTCTTC.